This T cell receptor (beta chain) is drawn from a study of blood T cell repertoires in COVID-19. For the study at large: The cDNA or gDNA used as material had been derived from T cells, B-cell-depleted T cells, or PBMCs.

Germline trimming cut 3 bases from V and 1 base from J; bases unmatched to any gene: 10. The length of the CDR3 is 17 residues. Germline V gene data show CDR1 as SGHDT and CDR2 as YYEEEE. As originally analysed: Scientists estimated how many nucleated cells there were by amplifying reference gene primers. Data came from immunoSEQ multiplex PCR; TCRdb stores just in-frame clones and leaves some out. V and J calls and clone size are those listed in that table; D and trimming were worked out from the DNA. Here the sample spans fewer than 80,000 clones, around nine tenths being singletons. V and J are TRBV5-6 and TRBJ2-5; TRBD2 matches at 9 bases. The sample was peripheral blood. The clonotype originates from a woman aged 80 or over with active or convalescent COVID-19. DNA for the CDR3: TGTGCCAGCAGCTCCCCCACTTCGACTAGCGGCCAAGAGACCCAGTACTTC. It specifies CASSSPTSTSGQETQYF.